The clone carrying this TCR beta chain showed up just once. These data are taken from a study of blood T cell repertoires in COVID-19. In the study overall: The origin of the acute and convalescent COVID-19 samples was the United States, Italy and Spain. Sources were T cells, B-cell-depleted T cells, or PBMCs; the material itself was cDNA or gDNA.

The protocol was immunoSEQ multiplex PCR, while the TCRdb copy is restricted to in-frame clones and leaves out a portion. This sample has about 160,000 clones, with more than 80% found just once. The CDR3 loop spans 13 amino acids. Trimming cost V 2 bases and J 6 bases, with 10 bases left between them. What was sequenced was peripheral blood. The V call is TRBV12-3 or TRBV12-4, the J call TRBJ1-1; no clear D gene. The clonotype was recovered from a human donor in a cohort sampled during active COVID-19. The CDR3 DNA sequence: TGTGCCAGCAGTTTACTGAGGTTTTCTGAAGCTTTCTTT. It yields the protein CASSLLRFSEAFF.